These T cell receptor beta chains were read from a single sample in a study of T cell responses to AZD1222 COVID-19 vaccine. Sequenced by immunoSEQ multiplex PCR; TCRdb stores in-frame clones only, minus some. This table has approximately 60,000 clones, around 87% appearing once. The sequencing here drew on peripheral blood, taken on day 0 of AZD1222 vaccination. The receptors were sampled from an adult in good health. The CDR3 runs from the conserved cysteine through the conserved F or W. The order of the fields is D gene, J gene, V gene, CDR3 protein. The D gene is left open where the match is weak.

D gene: -
J gene: TRBJ2-1
V gene: TRBV6-1
CDR3 protein: CASSEAWVNEQFF

D gene: TRBD1
J gene: TRBJ1-4
V gene: TRBV29-1
CDR3 protein: CSVEAGTGVEKLFF

D gene: -
J gene: TRBJ1-2
V gene: TRBV7-6
CDR3 protein: CASSSARAPTF

D gene: TRBD2
J gene: TRBJ2-1
V gene: TRBV27
CDR3 protein: CASSLKATSGSHNEQFF

D gene: -
J gene: TRBJ2-2
V gene: TRBV11-1
CDR3 protein: CASTGRTGELFF

D gene: -
J gene: TRBJ2-3
V gene: TRBV7-2
CDR3 protein: CASSLSSRETDTQYF

D gene: -
J gene: TRBJ1-6
V gene: TRBV27
CDR3 protein: CASSFGSSYNSPLHF

D gene: -
J gene: TRBJ2-7
V gene: TRBV3-1/TRBV3-2
CDR3 protein: CASSQGGREQYF

D gene: -
J gene: TRBJ1-4
V gene: TRBV9
CDR3 protein: CASSVAAQGLSEKLFF

D gene: TRBD1
J gene: TRBJ1-6
V gene: TRBV5-5
CDR3 protein: CASSRTGNSPLHF

D gene: TRBD2
J gene: TRBJ2-7
V gene: TRBV9
CDR3 protein: CASSSLAGLYEQYF

D gene: -
J gene: TRBJ1-1
V gene: TRBV18
CDR3 protein: CASSPAGRLNTEAFF

D gene: TRBD1
J gene: TRBJ2-1
V gene: TRBV18
CDR3 protein: CASSPPGRGQGEQFF

D gene: -
J gene: TRBJ2-7
V gene: TRBV30
CDR3 protein: CAWTGNHEQYF

D gene: TRBD1
J gene: TRBJ2-7
V gene: TRBV19
CDR3 protein: CASSAGQGESEQYF

D gene: -
J gene: TRBJ2-7
V gene: TRBV6-5
CDR3 protein: CASTYAYEQYF

D gene: TRBD1
J gene: TRBJ1-4
V gene: TRBV28
CDR3 protein: CASSFGQGREKLFF

D gene: TRBD1
J gene: TRBJ2-6
V gene: TRBV28
CDR3 protein: CASSLTDRAGANVLTF

D gene: -
J gene: TRBJ1-5
V gene: TRBV29-1
CDR3 protein: CSVRDNFNQPQHF

D gene: -
J gene: TRBJ1-2
V gene: TRBV7-3
CDR3 protein: CASSLTLGDPYGYTF

D gene: TRBD1
J gene: TRBJ1-2
V gene: TRBV14
CDR3 protein: CASSQGLGGPPNYGYTF

D gene: TRBD2
J gene: TRBJ2-7
V gene: TRBV7-9
CDR3 protein: CASSLANLSGRFYEQYF

D gene: -
J gene: TRBJ2-5
V gene: TRBV3-1/TRBV3-2
CDR3 protein: CASSPRGGDQETQYF

D gene: -
J gene: TRBJ1-4
V gene: TRBV24-1
CDR3 protein: CATSDSPRGKLFF

D gene: -
J gene: TRBJ1-2
V gene: TRBV24-1
CDR3 protein: CATSDSGWGYTF

D gene: -
J gene: TRBJ2-2
V gene: TRBV24-1
CDR3 protein: CATSVDTLNTGELFF

D gene: TRBD2
J gene: TRBJ2-5
V gene: TRBV7-6
CDR3 protein: CASSSERGGTQYF

D gene: -
J gene: TRBJ2-2
V gene: TRBV7-3
CDR3 protein: CASSLTGQNTGELFF

D gene: TRBD1
J gene: TRBJ2-1
V gene: TRBV3-1/TRBV3-2
CDR3 protein: CASSQLGRGLLNEQFF

D gene: TRBD1
J gene: TRBJ2-7
V gene: TRBV2
CDR3 protein: CASTQGAYEQYF

D gene: -
J gene: TRBJ2-7
V gene: TRBV5-1
CDR3 protein: CASSLDSVVSYEQYF

D gene: -
J gene: TRBJ2-7
V gene: TRBV6-5
CDR3 protein: CASFGFGTHIEVF

D gene: TRBD2
J gene: TRBJ2-2
V gene: TRBV4-2
CDR3 protein: CASSQTRTSGSNTGELFF

D gene: TRBD1
J gene: TRBJ2-6
V gene: TRBV2
CDR3 protein: CASSADRGYGANVLTF

D gene: TRBD1
J gene: TRBJ1-6
V gene: TRBV9
CDR3 protein: CASSKRQGPNVNSPLHF

D gene: -
J gene: TRBJ1-5
V gene: TRBV30
CDR3 protein: CAWSEIDQPQHF

D gene: -
J gene: TRBJ2-1
V gene: TRBV19
CDR3 protein: CASSIWDNNEQFF

D gene: -
J gene: TRBJ2-2
V gene: TRBV18
CDR3 protein: CASSESRTENTGELFF

D gene: TRBD2
J gene: TRBJ2-5
V gene: TRBV3-1/TRBV3-2
CDR3 protein: CASSHSGAGAETQYF

D gene: -
J gene: TRBJ2-5
V gene: TRBV5-1
CDR3 protein: CASSLYGGFETQYF

D gene: -
J gene: TRBJ1-1
V gene: TRBV5-6
CDR3 protein: CASSLGPGNEAFF

D gene: TRBD2
J gene: TRBJ2-3
V gene: TRBV2
CDR3 protein: CASSGVGTSGDTQYF

D gene: -
J gene: TRBJ2-7
V gene: TRBV7-6
CDR3 protein: CASSPRTESYEQYF

D gene: -
J gene: TRBJ1-1
V gene: TRBV11-2
CDR3 protein: CASSLAMNTEAFF

D gene: -
J gene: TRBJ2-7
V gene: TRBV4-1
CDR3 protein: CASSLEEDTAGEQYF

D gene: -
J gene: TRBJ2-7
V gene: TRBV4-2
CDR3 protein: CASSQDYYEQYF

D gene: TRBD1
J gene: TRBJ1-1
V gene: TRBV30
CDR3 protein: CAWDPWDRAQLNTEAFF

D gene: -
J gene: TRBJ1-3
V gene: TRBV30
CDR3 protein: CAWSYGRISGNTIYF